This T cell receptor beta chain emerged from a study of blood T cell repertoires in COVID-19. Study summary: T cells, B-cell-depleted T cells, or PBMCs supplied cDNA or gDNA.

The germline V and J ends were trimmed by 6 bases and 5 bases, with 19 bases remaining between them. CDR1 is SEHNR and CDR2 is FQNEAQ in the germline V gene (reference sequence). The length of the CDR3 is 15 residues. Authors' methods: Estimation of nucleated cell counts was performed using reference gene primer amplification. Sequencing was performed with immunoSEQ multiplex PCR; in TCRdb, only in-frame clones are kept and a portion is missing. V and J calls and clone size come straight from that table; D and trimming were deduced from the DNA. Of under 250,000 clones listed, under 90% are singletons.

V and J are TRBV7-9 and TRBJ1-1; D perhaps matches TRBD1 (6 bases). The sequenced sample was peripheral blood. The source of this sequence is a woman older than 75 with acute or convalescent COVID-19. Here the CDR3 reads CASRSGAGAGTEAFF. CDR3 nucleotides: TGTGCCAGCAGGTCAGGGGCTGGGGCTGGGACTGAAGCTTTCTTT.